The entry below gives a single T cell receptor beta chain sequence along with its context. The data derive from a study of blood T cell repertoires in COVID-19. Study background: Samples representing acute and convalescent COVID-19 were sourced from the United States, Italy and Spain. Sources were T cells, B-cell-depleted T cells, or PBMCs; the material itself was cDNA or gDNA.

In the authors' workflow: The assay estimated nucleated cells by amplifying reference gene primers. Clones were sequenced by immunoSEQ multiplex PCR, and TCRdb holds only the in-frame ones, with some missing. From that table come the V and J calls and clone size; the DNA was used to work out D and trimming. The sample gives 110,000 or so clones, about 80% of which show up once; over 7.5% is in the top ten. Germline V CDR1 and CDR2: LNHDA, SQIVND (reference sequence). This CDR3 comprises 16 residues. With 6 bases removed from V and 0 bases from J, the gap between germline ends came to 15 bases. The sequence was collected from a woman between 35 and 50 years old with acute or convalescent COVID-19. J is TRBJ1-3 and V is TRBV19; D is undetermined. Sequencing used peripheral blood. Written as DNA, the CDR3 is TGTGCCAGTAGCCAAGCCGGGTCCTACTCTGGAAACACCATATATTTT. This gives the protein CASSQAGSYSGNTIYF.